The clone carrying this T cell receptor (beta chain) occurred a few times. As yet, its antigen is unknown. TCR alpha and TCR beta cDNA libraries carrying sample barcodes and UMIs were produced by 5'RACE using constant-segment primers. A single record per CDR3 protein comes from TCRdb applying MiXCR to the 5' RACE reads. The sample includes roughly 50,000 distinct CDR3 sequences, less than 15% seen only once; the top ten take around a quarter. V was clipped by 2 bases and J by 5 bases, with 15 bases between them. Germline values: CDR1 MNHEY, CDR2 SVGEGT. This CDR3 spans 15 amino acids. These data belong to a study of T-cell memory formation after mild COVID-19. Study-wide points: Cross-reactive memory appears to have joined, as suggested by some responding clones showing up in pre-infection memory. CM and EM subsets held most contracting CD4+ clones; EMRA held CD8+ ones. Contracting clones from day 15 to 85 showed balanced CD4/CD8; later expanders favored CD4+.

The TCR comes from a man aged 18 to 29 who had mild COVID-19 (a few samples of this study predate the infection). Cell type and time point are not known. Sequenced: PBMCs or a T cell subset sorted from them (not recorded which). The chain carries TRBV6-2 or TRBV6-3 and TRBJ1-2, with a tentative D call TRBD1 (5 bases). Here the CDR3 reads CASSYQGYRTYGYTF. The CDR3 bases are TGTGCCAGCAGTTACCAGGGTTATCGGACTTATGGCTACACCTTC.